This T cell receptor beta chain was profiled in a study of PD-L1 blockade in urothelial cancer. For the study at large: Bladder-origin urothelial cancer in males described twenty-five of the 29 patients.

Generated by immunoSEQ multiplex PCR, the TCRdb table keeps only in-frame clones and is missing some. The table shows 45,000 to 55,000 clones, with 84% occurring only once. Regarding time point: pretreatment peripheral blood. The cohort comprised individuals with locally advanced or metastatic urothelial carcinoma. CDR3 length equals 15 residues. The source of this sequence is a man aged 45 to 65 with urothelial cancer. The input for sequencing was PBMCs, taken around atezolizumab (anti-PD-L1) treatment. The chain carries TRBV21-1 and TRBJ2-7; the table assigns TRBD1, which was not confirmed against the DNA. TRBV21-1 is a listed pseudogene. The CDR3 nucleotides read TGTGCCAGCAGCAGACCCCAGGGTAGAACCTACGAGCAGTACTTC. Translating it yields CASSRPQGRTYEQYF.